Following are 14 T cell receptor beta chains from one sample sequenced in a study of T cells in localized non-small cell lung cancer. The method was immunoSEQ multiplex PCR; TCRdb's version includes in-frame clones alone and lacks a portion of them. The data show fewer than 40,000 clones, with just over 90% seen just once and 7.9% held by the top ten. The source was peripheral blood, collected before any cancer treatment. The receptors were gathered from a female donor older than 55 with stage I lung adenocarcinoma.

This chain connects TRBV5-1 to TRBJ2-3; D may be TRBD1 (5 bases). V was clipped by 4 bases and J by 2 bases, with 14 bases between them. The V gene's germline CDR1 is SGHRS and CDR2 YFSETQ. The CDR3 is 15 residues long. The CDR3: CASSRTPVITDTQYF. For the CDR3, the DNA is TGCGCCAGCAGCCGGACACCCGTGATCACAGATACGCAGTATTTT.

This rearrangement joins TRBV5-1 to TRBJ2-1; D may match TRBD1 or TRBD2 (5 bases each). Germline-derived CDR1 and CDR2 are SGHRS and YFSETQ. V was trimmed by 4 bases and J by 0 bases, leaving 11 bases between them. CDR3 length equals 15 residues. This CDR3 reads CASSEGFSSYNEQFF. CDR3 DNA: TGCGCCAGCAGCGAGGGGTTCTCCTCCTACAATGAGCAGTTCTTC. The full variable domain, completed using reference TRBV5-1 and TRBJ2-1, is KAGVTQTPRYLIKTRGQQVTLSCSPISGHRSVSWYQQTPGQGLQFLFEYFSETQRNKGNFPGRFSGRQFSNSRSEMNVSTLELGDSALYLCASSEGFSSYNEQFFGPGTRLTVL.

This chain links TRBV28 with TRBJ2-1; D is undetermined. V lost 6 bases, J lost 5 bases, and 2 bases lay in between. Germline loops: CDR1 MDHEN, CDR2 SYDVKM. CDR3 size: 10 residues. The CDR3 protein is CASRDNEQFF. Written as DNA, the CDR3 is TGTGCCAGCAGGGACAATGAGCAGTTCTTC. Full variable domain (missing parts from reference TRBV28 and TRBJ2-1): DVKVTQSSRYLVKRTGEKVFLECVQDMDHENMFWYRQDPGLGLRLIYFSYDVKMKEKGDIPEGYSVSREKKERFSLILESASTNQTSMYLCASRDNEQFFGPGTRLTVL.

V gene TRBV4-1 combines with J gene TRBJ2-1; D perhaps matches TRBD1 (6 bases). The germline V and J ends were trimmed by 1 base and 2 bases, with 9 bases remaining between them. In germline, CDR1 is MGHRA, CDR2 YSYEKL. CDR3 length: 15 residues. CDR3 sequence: CASSQGGTPYNEQFF. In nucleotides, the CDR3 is TGCGCCAGCAGCCAAGGGGGGACACCCTACAATGAGCAGTTCTTC.

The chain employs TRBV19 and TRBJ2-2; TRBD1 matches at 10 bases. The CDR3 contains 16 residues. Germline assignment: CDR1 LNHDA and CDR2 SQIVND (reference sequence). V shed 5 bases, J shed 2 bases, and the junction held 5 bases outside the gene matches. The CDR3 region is CASSFRDRGNTGELFF. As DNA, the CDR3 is TGTGCCAGTAGTTTCCGGGACAGGGGAAACACCGGGGAGCTGTTTTTT.

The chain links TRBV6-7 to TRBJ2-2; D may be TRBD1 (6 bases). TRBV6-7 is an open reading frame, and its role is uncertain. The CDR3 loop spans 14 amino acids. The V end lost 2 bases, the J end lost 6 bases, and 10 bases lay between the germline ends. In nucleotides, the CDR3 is TGTGCCAGCAGTTACAAACAGGGCCCCGGGGAGCTGTTTTTT. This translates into CASSYKQGPGELFF.

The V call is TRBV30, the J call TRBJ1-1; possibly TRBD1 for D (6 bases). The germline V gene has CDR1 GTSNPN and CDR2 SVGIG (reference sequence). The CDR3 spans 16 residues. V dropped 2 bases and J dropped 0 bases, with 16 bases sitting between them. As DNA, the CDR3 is TGTGCCTGGAGTCGCATCAGGAGGACAGTGAACACTGAAGCTTTCTTT. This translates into CAWSRIRRTVNTEAFF.

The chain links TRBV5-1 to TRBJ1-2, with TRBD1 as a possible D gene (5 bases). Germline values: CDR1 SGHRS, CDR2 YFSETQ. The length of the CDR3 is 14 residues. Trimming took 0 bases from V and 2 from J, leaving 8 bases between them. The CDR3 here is CASSLDSGNYGYTF. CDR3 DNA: TGCGCCAGCAGCTTGGATTCAGGGAACTATGGCTACACCTTC.

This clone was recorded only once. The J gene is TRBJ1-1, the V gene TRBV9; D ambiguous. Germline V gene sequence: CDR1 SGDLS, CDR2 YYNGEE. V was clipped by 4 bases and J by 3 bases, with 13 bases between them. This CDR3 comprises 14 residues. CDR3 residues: CASSSVGRDTEAFF. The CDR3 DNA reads TGTGCCAGCAGCTCTGTGGGTAGGGACACTGAAGCTTTCTTT.

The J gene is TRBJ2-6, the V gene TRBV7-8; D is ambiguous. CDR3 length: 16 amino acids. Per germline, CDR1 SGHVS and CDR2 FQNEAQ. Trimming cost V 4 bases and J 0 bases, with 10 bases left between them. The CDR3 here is CASSYPGRSGANVLTF. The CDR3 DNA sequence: TGTGCCAGCAGCTACCCCGGCCGCTCTGGGGCCAACGTCCTGACTTTC.

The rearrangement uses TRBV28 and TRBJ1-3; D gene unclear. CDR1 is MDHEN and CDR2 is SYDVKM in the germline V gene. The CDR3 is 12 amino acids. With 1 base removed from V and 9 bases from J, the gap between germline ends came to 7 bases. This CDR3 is CASSLYSGTIYF. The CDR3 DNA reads TGTGCCAGCAGTTTATATTCGGGCACCATATATTTT.

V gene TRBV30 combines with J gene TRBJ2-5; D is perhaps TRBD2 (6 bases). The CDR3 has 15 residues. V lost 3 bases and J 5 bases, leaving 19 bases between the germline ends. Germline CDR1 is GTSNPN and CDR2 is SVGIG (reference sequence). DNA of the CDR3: TGTGCCTGGAGCAATCGGGGGAGTAGTAAGGAGACCCAGTACTTC. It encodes CAWSNRGSSKETQYF.

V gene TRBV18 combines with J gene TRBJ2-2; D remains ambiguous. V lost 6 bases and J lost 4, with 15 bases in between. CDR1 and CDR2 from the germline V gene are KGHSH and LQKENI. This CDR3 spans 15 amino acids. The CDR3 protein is CASSPDKAATGELFF. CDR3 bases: TGTGCCAGCTCTCCCGACAAGGCTGCCACCGGGGAGCTGTTTTTT.

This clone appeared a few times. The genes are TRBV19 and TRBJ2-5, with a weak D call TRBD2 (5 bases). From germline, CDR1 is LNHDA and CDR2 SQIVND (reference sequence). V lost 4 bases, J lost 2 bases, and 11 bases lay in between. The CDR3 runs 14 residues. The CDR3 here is CASSTIGRQETQYF. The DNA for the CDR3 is TGTGCCAGTAGTACCATTGGGAGACAAGAGACCCAGTACTTC.